The clone carrying this T cell receptor (beta chain) was picked up a small number of times. The antigen remains unidentified. The data belong to a study of Graves' ophthalmopathy and Graves' hyperthyroidism. Overall study findings and caveats: Stable hyperthyroidism and ophthalmopathy were told apart by a 13-signature model, which achieved 87.88% sensitivity and roughly 76% specificity.

The CDR3 runs to 14 residues. V gave up 2 bases and J gave up 3 bases, with 10 bases separating them. It was on clinical symptoms, serum thyroxine, TRAb, thyroid ultrasound and orbital computed tomography that diagnosis relied. RNA transcripts were the source from which TCR beta CDR3 regions were amplified. The first round was an RT-PCR with HTBI primers, and the second round was a multiplex PCR. MiXCR, run by TCRdb on the multiplex PCR reads, gives a single entry per CDR3 protein. This sample carries over a million distinct CDR3 sequences, roughly two fifths of them seen once, and the ten largest clones take approximately 10%.

The sample consisted of peripheral blood or thyroid tissue (not recorded which). The V gene is TRBV12-3 or TRBV12-4, the J gene TRBJ1-2; D remains ambiguous. The sequence derives from an adult man with Graves' hyperthyroidism. Here the CDR3 reads CASSLMGQDYGYTF. In nucleotides, the CDR3 is TGTGCCAGCAGTTTAATGGGTCAGGACTATGGCTACACCTTC.